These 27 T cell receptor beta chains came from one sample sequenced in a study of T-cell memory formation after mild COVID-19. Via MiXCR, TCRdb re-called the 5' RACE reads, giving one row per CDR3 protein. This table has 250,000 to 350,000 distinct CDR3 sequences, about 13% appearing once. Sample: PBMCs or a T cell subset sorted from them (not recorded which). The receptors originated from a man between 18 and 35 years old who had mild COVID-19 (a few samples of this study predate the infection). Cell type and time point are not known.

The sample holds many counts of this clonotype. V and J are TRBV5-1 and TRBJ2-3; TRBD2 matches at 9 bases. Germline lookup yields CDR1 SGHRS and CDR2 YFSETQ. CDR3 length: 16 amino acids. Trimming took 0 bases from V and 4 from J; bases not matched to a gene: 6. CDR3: CASSLEVAGGADTQYF. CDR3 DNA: TGCGCCAGCAGCTTGGAGGTGGCGGGGGGGGCAGATACGCAGTATTTT.

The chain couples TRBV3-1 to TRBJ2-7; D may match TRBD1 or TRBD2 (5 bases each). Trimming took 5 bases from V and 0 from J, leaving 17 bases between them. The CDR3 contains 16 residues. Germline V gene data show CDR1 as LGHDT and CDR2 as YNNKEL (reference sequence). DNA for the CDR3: TGTGCCAGCAGCTTCCGGGGCCCTGGGAGCTCCTACGAGCAGTACTTC. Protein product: CASSFRGPGSSYEQYF.

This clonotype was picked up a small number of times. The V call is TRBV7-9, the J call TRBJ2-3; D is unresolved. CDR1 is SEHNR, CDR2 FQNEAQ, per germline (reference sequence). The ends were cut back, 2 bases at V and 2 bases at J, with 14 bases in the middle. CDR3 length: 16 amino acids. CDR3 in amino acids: CASSLSAAIITDTQYF. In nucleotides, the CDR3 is TGTGCCAGCAGCTTATCGGCAGCGATTATCACAGATACGCAGTATTTT.

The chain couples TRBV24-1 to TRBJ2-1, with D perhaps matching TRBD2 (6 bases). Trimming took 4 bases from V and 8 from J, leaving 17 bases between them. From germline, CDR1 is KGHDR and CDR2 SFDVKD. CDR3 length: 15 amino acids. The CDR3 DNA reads TGTGCCACCAGTGACCCGGGACTCGTTGGGGATGAGCAGTTCTTC. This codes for CATSDPGLVGDEQFF.

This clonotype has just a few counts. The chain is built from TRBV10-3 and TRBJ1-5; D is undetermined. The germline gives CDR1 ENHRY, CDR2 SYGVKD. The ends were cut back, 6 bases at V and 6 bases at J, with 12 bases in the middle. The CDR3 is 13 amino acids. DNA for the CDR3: TGTGCCATCAGCCCAGGTTCAAGTCAGCCCCAGCATTTT. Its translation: CAISPGSSQPQHF.

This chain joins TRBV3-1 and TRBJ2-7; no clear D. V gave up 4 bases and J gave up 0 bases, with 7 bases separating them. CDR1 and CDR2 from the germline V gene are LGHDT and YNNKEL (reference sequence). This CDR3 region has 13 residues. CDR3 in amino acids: CASSRQPSYEQYF. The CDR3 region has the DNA TGTGCCAGCAGCCGACAACCCTCCTACGAGCAGTACTTC.

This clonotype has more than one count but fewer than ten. The CDR3 loop reads CASSSRGDYEQYV. The CDR3 DNA sequence: TGTGCCAGCAGCTCCAGGGGGGACTACGAGCAGTACGTC. The chain couples TRBV7-9 to TRBJ2-7; TRBD1 might be the D (7 bases). V was cut by 4 bases and J by 3 bases, with 10 bases left in between. The CDR3 runs to 13 residues. Germline V lookup: CDR1 SEHNR, CDR2 FQNEAQ (reference sequence).

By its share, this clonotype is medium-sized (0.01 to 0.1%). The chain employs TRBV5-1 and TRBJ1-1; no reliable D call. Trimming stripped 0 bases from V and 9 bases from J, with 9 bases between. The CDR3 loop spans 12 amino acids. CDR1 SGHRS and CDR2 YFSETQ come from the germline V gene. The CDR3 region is CASSLEGPQAFF. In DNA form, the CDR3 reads TGCGCCAGCAGCTTGGAAGGACCCCAAGCTTTCTTT.

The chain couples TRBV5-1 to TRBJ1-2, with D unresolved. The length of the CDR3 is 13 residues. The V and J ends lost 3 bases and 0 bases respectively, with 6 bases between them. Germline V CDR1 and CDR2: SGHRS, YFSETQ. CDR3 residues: CASSSTSNYGYTF. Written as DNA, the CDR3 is TGCGCCAGCAGCTCGACATCTAACTATGGCTACACCTTC.

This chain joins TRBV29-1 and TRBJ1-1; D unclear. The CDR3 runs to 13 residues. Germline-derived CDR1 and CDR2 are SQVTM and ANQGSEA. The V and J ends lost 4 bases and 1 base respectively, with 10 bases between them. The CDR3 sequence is CSVVGTKNTEAFF. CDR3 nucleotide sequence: TGCAGCGTTGTAGGCACAAAGAACACTGAAGCTTTCTTT.

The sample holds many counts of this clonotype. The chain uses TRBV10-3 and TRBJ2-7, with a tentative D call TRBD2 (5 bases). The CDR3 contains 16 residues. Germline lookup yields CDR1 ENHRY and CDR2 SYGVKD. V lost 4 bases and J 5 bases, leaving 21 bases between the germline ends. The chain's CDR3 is CAISVGPDFGVDEQYV. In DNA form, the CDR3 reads TGTGCCATCAGTGTGGGCCCCGATTTCGGGGTCGACGAGCAGTACGTC.

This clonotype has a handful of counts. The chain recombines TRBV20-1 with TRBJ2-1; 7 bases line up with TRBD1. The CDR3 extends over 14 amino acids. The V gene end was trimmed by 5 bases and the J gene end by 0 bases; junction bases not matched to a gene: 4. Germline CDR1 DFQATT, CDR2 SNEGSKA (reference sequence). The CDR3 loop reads CSAPTGVSYNEQFF. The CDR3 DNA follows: TGCAGTGCTCCAACAGGGGTCTCCTACAATGAGCAGTTCTTC.

CDR3 coding DNA: TGCGCCAGCAGCCTGATTGGACAGGAGGACTATGGCTACACCTTC. As protein: CASSLIGQEDYGYTF. The chain employs TRBV5-1 and TRBJ1-2, with TRBD1 matching over 7 bases. The CDR3 consists of 15 residues. Trimming at V came to 4 bases and at J to 3 bases, leaving 9 bases not matched to a gene. Germline V gives CDR1 SGHRS, CDR2 YFSETQ.

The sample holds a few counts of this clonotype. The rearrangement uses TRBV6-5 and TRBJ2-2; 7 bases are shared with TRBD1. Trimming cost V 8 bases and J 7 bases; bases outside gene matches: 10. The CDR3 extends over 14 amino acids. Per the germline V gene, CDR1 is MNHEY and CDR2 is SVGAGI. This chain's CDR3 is CASRRNRDSGELFF. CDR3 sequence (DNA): TGTGCCAGCCGAAGAAACAGGGACAGCGGGGAGCTGTTTTTT.

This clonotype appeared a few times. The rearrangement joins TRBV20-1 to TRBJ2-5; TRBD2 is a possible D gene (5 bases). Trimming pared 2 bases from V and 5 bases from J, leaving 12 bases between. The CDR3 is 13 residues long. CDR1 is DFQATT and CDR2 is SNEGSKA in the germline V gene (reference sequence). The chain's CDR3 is CSARSAGAETQYF. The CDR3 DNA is TGCAGTGCTAGATCTGCGGGCGCGGAGACCCAGTACTTC.

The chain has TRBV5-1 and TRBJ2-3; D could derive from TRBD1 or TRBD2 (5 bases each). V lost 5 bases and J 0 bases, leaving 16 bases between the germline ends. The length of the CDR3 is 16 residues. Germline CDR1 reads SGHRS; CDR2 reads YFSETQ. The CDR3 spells CASRVRGQSSTDTQYF. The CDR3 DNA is TGCGCCAGCAGGGTCCGGGGCCAGTCTAGCACAGATACGCAGTATTTT.

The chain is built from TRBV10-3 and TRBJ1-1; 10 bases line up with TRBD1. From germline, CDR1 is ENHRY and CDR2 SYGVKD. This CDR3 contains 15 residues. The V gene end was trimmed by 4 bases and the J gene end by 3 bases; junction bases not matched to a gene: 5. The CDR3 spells CAISGPGTGDTEAFF. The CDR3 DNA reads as TGTGCCATCAGTGGGCCCGGGACAGGGGACACTGAAGCTTTCTTT.

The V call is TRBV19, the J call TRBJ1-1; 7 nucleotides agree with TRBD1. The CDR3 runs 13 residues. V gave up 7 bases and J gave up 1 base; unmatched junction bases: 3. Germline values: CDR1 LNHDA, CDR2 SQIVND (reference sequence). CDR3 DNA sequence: TGTGCCAGTAACCACAGGGGGAACACTGAAGCTTTCTTT. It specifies CASNHRGNTEAFF.

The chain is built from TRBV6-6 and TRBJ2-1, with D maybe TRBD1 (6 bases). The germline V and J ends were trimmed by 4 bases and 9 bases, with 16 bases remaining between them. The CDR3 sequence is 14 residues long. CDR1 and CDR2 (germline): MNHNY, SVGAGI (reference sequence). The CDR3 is CASSSMRGSGEQFF. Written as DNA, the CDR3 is TGTGCCAGCAGTTCCATGAGGGGGAGTGGTGAGCAGTTCTTC.

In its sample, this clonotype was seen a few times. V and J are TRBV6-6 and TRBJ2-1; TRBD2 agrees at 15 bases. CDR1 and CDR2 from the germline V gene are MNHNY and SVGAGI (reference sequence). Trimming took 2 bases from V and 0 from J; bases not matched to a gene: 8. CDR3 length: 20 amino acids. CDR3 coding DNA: TGTGCCAGCAGTTACCCGGGACTAGCGGGGGGATTATACTCCTACAATGAGCAGTTCTTC. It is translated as CASSYPGLAGGLYSYNEQFF.

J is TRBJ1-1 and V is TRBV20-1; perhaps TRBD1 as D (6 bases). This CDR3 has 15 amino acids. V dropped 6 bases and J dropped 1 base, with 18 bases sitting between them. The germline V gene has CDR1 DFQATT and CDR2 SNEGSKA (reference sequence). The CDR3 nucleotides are TGCAGTGCACCTCTTCCGGACAGACGGAACACTGAAGCTTTCTTT. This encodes CSAPLPDRRNTEAFF.

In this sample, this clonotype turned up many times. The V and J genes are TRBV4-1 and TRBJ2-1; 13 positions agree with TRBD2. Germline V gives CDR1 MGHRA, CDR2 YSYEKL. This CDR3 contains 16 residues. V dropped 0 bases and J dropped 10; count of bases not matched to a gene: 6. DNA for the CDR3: TGCGCCAGCAGCCAAGATGGAACTAGCGGGGGGGAGGAGCAGTTCTTC. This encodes CASSQDGTSGGEEQFF.

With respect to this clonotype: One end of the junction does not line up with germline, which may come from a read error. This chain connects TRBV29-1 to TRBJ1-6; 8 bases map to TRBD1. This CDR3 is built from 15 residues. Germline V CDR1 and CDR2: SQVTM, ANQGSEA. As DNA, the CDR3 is TGCAGCGTAAGATGGGGACAGGAGAAAAATTCACACCTCCACTTT. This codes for CSVRWGQEKNSHLHF.

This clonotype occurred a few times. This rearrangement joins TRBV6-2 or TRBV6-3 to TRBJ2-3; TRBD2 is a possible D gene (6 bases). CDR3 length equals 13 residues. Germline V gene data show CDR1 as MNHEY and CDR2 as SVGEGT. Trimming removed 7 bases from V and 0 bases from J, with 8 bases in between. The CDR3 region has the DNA TGTGCCAGCACGGGGACTAGCACAGATACGCAGTATTTT. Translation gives CASTGTSTDTQYF.

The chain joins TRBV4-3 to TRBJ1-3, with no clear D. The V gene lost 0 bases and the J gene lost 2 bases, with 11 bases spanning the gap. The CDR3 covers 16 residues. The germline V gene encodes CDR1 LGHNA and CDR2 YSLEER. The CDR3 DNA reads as TGCGCCAGCAGCCAAGATTTCACGGGGACTGGAAACACCATATATTTT. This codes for CASSQDFTGTGNTIYF.

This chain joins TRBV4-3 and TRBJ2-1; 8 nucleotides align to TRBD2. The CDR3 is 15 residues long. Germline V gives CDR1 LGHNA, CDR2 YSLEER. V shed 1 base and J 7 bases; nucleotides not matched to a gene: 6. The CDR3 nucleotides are TGCGCCAGCAGCCAAGGATCGGGACTAGGAAATGAGCAGTTCTTC. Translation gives CASSQGSGLGNEQFF.

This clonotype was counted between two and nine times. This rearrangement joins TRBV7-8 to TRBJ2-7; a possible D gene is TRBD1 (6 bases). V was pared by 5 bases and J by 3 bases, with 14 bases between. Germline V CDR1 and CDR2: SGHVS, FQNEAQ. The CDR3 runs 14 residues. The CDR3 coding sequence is TGTGCCAGCAGCCGGACAGCTGGTTACTACGAGCAGTACGTC. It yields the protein CASSRTAGYYEQYV.